The sequence of this T cell receptor beta chain was determined in a study of somatic mutations in cytotoxic T cells in rheumatoid arthritis. Per the germline V gene, CDR1 is SQVTM and CDR2 is ANQGSEA. V lost 4 bases to trimming and J lost 0 bases; unmatched junction nucleotides: 15. The CDR3 is 19 amino acids. Clones were read by immunoSEQ multiplex PCR, and TCRdb kept only the in-frame ones, dropping some. The sample includes 2,500 to 3,500 clones, about nine tenths seen only once; the top ten take roughly a third. Sequencing input: CD8+ T cells sorted from blood. This chain connects TRBV29-1 to TRBJ2-4; TRBD1 aligns across 10 bases. The clonotype originates from a woman aged 55-75 years with rheumatoid arthritis. CDR3: CSVALNRDRGPVAKNIQYF. DNA for the CDR3: TGCAGCGTTGCCCTAAACCGGGACAGGGGTCCTGTAGCCAAAAACATTCAGTACTTC.